This entry lists 18 T cell receptor beta chains sequenced from one sample in a study of blood T cell dynamics during melanoma immunotherapy. Clones were read by immunoSEQ multiplex PCR, and TCRdb kept only the in-frame ones, dropping some. The sample yields 10,000 to 15,000 clones, around nine tenths seen once. The time point is: week 3, after first cycle of checkpoint inhibitor. Sample: blood, taken from a patient treated with checkpoint blockade. The receptors stem from a human donor with melanoma.

The chain has TRBV7-9 and TRBJ2-3; 9 bases align to TRBD1. The CDR3 runs to 15 residues. With V trimmed by 6 bases and J by 6 bases, 10 bases remained unmatched. Germline V lookup: CDR1 SEHNR, CDR2 FQNEAQ (reference sequence). In DNA, the CDR3 is TGTGCCAGCAGGACCGGGACAGGGTCGTCGGATACGCAGTATTTT. Amino acids: CASRTGTGSSDTQYF.

The rearrangement links TRBV29-1 to TRBJ2-1; TRBD1 aligns across 12 bases. Germline loops: CDR1 SQVTM, CDR2 ANQGSEA. V dropped 5 bases and J dropped 7; count of bases not matched to a gene: 6. The CDR3 contains 14 residues. The CDR3 sequence: CSVRDRGQENEQFF. The CDR3 nucleotides are TGCAGCGTTCGGGACAGGGGGCAGGAGAATGAGCAGTTCTTC.

The rearrangement joins TRBV18 to TRBJ1-5; 7 bases are shared with TRBD1. The V gene end was trimmed by 4 bases and the J gene end by 1 base; junction bases not matched to a gene: 4. The CDR3 runs to 15 residues. The germline V gene has CDR1 KGHSH and CDR2 LQKENI. The CDR3, as DNA: TGTGCCAGCTCACGCGGACAGGAGAGCAATCAGCCCCAGCATTTT. This sequence encodes CASSRGQESNQPQHF. Supplemented by reference TRBV18 and TRBJ1-5, the full variable domain reads NAGVMQNPRHLVRRRGQEARLRCSPMKGHSHVYWYRQLPEEGLKFMVYLQKENIIDESGMPKERFSAEFPKEGPSILRIQQVVRGDSAAYFCASSRGQESNQPQHFGDGTRLSIL.

V gene TRBV7-9 combines with J gene TRBJ2-3; 9 nucleotides line up with TRBD2. Germline V gives CDR1 SEHNR, CDR2 FQNEAQ (reference sequence). Trimming removed 6 bases from V and 1 base from J; junction bases left unmatched: 2. CDR3 length: 14 residues. CDR3 amino acids: CASRASGGTDTQYF. The CDR3, as DNA: TGTGCCAGCAGGGCTAGCGGGGGCACAGATACGCAGTATTTT.

V gene TRBV7-2 combines with J gene TRBJ1-5; 7 nucleotides match TRBD1. Trimming cost V 6 bases and J 0 bases; bases outside gene matches: 5. The CDR3 has 15 residues. Germline V gene data show CDR1 as SGHTA and CDR2 as FQGNSA. The CDR3, as DNA: TGTGCCAGCAGTTTACAGGGGAATAGCAATCAGCCCCAGCATTTT. Residues: CASSLQGNSNQPQHF.

This clone has a handful of counts. This rearrangement joins TRBV4-1 to TRBJ1-2; TRBD1 might be the D (5 bases). In germline, CDR1 is MGHRA, CDR2 YSYEKL. V shed 3 bases and J shed 8 bases, with 19 bases lying between them. The CDR3 loop spans 15 amino acids. CDR3 sequence: CASSHSKEGKRGYTF. The CDR3, as DNA: TGCGCCAGCAGCCATTCCAAGGAGGGGAAGCGAGGCTACACCTTC.

V is TRBV5-1 and J is TRBJ2-1; D not resolved. In germline, CDR1 is SGHRS, CDR2 YFSETQ. V gave up 4 bases and J gave up 5 bases, with 10 bases separating them. This CDR3 spans 13 amino acids. CDR3 nucleotides: TGCGCCAGCAGCATAGGACCGAACAATGAGCAGTTCTTC. Encoded protein: CASSIGPNNEQFF. The full variable domain, in which reference TRBV5-1 and TRBJ2-1 provide the parts outside the CDR3, is KAGVTQTPRYLIKTRGQQVTLSCSPISGHRSVSWYQQTPGQGLQFLFEYFSETQRNKGNFPGRFSGRQFSNSRSEMNVSTLELGDSALYLCASSIGPNNEQFFGPGTRLTVL.

This sequence joins TRBV5-6 and TRBJ1-1; D possibly corresponds to TRBD1 (6 bases). Germline loops: CDR1 SGHDT, CDR2 YYEEEE. Trimming cost V 0 bases and J 7 bases, with 13 bases left between them. The CDR3 sequence is 14 residues long. CDR3 sequence: CASSLAVGAREAFF. The CDR3 bases are TGTGCCAGCAGCTTGGCCGTGGGGGCCCGTGAAGCTTTCTTT.

The V call is TRBV15, the J call TRBJ2-3; TRBD1 aligns across 8 bases. The germline V gene has CDR1 LNHNV and CDR2 YYDKDF (reference sequence). After removal of 0 bases from V and 1 base from J, the junction contained 9 bases not matched to a gene. The CDR3 extends over 18 amino acids. The chain's CDR3 is CATSREGQGAFGTDTQYF. The DNA for the CDR3 is TGTGCCACCAGCAGAGAAGGCCAGGGGGCGTTTGGCACAGATACGCAGTATTTT.

The chain has TRBV18 and TRBJ2-7; D perhaps matches TRBD1 (6 bases). The V end was cut by 2 bases, the J end by 7 bases, with 15 bases between. Germline V gene sequence: CDR1 KGHSH, CDR2 LQKENI. The CDR3 is 14 amino acids. For the CDR3, the DNA is TGTGCCAGCTCACCAGTTGGGACACCCTTGGAGCAGTACTTC. It yields the protein CASSPVGTPLEQYF.

As regards this clone: At one of its ends the junction is not consistent with the germline gene, which may arise from a read error. CDR3 DNA: TGCAGCGTTACCCACACCCGGTCGGACTTC. Its protein product is CSVTHTRSDF. The chain is built from TRBV29-1 and TRBJ2-5; D gene unclear. Germline CDR1 is SQVTM and CDR2 is ANQGSEA. The length of the CDR3 is 10 residues.

The chain combines TRBV14 with TRBJ1-2; TRBD1 aligns across 7 bases. CDR1 is SGHDN, CDR2 FVKESK, per germline. The length of the CDR3 is 13 residues. Trimming at V came to 4 bases and at J to 4 bases, leaving 3 bases not matched to a gene. In DNA, the CDR3 is TGTGCCAGCAGCCCGACAGGGATCTATGGCTACACCTTC. Its protein is CASSPTGIYGYTF.

V and J are TRBV5-1 and TRBJ1-2; D is uncertain. Germline assignment: CDR1 SGHRS and CDR2 YFSETQ. This CDR3 comprises 14 residues. V lost 1 base to trimming and J lost 3 bases, with 10 bases between them. The CDR3 DNA follows: TGCGCCAGCAGCTTGTCCGTTTGGGACTATGGCTACACCTTC. This codes for CASSLSVWDYGYTF.

Regarding this clone: Other nucleotide sequences in the sample specify the same CDR3. The genes are TRBV2 and TRBJ2-5, with 8 bases aligning to TRBD2. This CDR3 is 13 amino acids long. Germline CDR1 SNHLY, CDR2 FYNNEI. V trimming: 4 bases; J trimming: 3 bases; junction bases outside the gene matches: 1. The DNA of the CDR3 is TGTGCCAGCAGTGTGCGGGGGGAAGAGACCCAGTACTTC. Translating it yields CASSVRGEETQYF.

The V gene is TRBV6-4, the J gene TRBJ1-1, with D possibly matching TRBD1 (6 bases). Germline V gives CDR1 MRHNA, CDR2 SNTAGT. Between the trimmed V and J ends, which lost 3 bases and 2 bases, there was a span of 10 bases. This CDR3 has 14 residues. The CDR3 nucleotides read TGTGCCAGCAGTGAACAGGGATTTAACACTGAAGCTTTCTTT. The encoded protein is CASSEQGFNTEAFF.

The chain employs TRBV6-1 and TRBJ1-1, with D possibly matching TRBD1 (6 bases). This CDR3 is built from 13 residues. CDR1 MNHNS and CDR2 SASEGT come from the germline V gene. V lost 5 bases to trimming and J lost 3 bases, with 10 bases between them. The CDR3, as DNA: TGTGCCAGCAGTTCCGGGACACACACTGAAGCTTTCTTT. This codes for CASSSGTHTEAFF.

V gene TRBV6-1 combines with J gene TRBJ1-5; 12 bases line up with TRBD1. The CDR3 runs to 15 residues. V dropped 0 bases and J dropped 7; count of bases not matched to a gene: 1. From germline, CDR1 is MNHNS and CDR2 SASEGT. DNA for the CDR3: TGTGCCAGCAGTGAAGCGGGACAGGGGGCCCAGCCCCAGCATTTT. Translation: CASSEAGQGAQPQHF.

In its sample, this clone was seen once. The chain combines TRBV18 with TRBJ2-3; possible D gene TRBD2, 6 bases. Germline assignment: CDR1 KGHSH and CDR2 LQKENI. Trimming pared 3 bases from V and 4 bases from J, leaving 11 bases between. CDR3 length equals 14 residues. DNA for the CDR3: TGTGCCAGCTCACCCCTCGGGGGTGCAGATACGCAGTATTTT. Translated: CASSPLGGADTQYF.